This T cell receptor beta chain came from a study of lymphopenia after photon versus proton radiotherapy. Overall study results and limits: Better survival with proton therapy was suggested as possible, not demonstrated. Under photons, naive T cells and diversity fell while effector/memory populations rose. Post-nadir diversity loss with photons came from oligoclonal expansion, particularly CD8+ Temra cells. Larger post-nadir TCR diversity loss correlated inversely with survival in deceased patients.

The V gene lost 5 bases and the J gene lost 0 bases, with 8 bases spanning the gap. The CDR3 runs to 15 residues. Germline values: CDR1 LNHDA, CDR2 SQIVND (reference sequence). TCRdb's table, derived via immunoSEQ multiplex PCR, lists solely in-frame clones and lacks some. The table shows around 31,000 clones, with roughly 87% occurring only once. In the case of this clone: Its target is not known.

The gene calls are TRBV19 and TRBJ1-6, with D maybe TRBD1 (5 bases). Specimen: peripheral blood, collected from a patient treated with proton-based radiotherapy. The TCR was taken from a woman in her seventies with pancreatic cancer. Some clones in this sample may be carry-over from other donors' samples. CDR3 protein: CASSEGLSYNSPLHF. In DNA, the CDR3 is TGTGCCAGTAGTGAGGGGCTCTCCTATAATTCACCCCTCCACTTT. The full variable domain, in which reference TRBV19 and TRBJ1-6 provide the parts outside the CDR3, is DGGITQSPKYLFRKEGQNVTLSCEQNLNHDAMYWYRQDPGQGLRLIYYSQIVNDFQKGDIAEGYSVSREKKESFPLTVTSAQKNPTAFYLCASSEGLSYNSPLHFGNGTRLTVT.